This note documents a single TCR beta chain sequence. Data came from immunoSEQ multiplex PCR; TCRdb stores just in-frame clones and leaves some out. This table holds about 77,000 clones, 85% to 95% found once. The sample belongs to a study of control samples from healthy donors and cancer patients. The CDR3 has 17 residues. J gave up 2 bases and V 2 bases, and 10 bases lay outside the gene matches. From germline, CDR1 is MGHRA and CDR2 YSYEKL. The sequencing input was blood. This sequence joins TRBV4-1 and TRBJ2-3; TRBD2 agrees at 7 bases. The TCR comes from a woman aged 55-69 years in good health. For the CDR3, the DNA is TGCGCCAGCAGCCAAACCCCGGCTAGCGGCTTCACAGATACGCAGTATTTT. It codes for CASSQTPASGFTDTQYF.